This TCR beta chain was found in a study of T-cell reconstitution after alpha-beta-depleted transplantation in children. This clonotype turned up a few times. CDR1 is MNHEY, CDR2 SMNVEV, per germline (reference sequence). CDR3 length equals 13 residues. V lost 5 bases and J lost 11; bases outside the gene matches: 6. This sample's TCRbeta library carried unique molecular identifier barcodes. From the PCR reads, TCRdb called clonotypes with MiXCR, one entry per CDR3 protein. The data contain a few hundred thousand distinct CDR3 sequences, about 12% of them singletons. The chain uses TRBV27 and TRBJ1-1; TRBD1 aligns across 12 bases. This sequence was found in a human donor who donated a stem cell graft to a child with combined immunodeficiency. Sequenced here: PBMCs from the stem cell graft donor, sampled from the stem cell graft. CDR3 region: CASSPGTGGWAFF. CDR3 DNA sequence: TGTGCCAGCAGTCCCGGGACAGGGGGCTGGGCTTTCTTT.